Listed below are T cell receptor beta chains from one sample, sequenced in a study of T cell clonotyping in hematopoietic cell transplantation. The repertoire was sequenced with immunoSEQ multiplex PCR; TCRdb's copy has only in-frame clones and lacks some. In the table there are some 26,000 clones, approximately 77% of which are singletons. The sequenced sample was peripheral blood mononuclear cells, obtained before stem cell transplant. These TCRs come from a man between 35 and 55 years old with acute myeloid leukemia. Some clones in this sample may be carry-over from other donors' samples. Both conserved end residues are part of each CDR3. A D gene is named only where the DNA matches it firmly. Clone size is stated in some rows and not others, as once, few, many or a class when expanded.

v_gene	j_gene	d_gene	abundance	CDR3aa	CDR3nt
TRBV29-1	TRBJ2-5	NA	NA	CSVRQETQYF	TGCAGCGTTCGGCAAGAGACCCAGTACTTC
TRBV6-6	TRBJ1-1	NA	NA	CASSYSSGARLDFF	TGTGCCAGCAGTTATTCCTCAGGGGCGCGACTCGATTTCTTT
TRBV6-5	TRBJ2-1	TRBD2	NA	CASSLGTSGLQFF	TGTGCCAGCAGTCTGGGGACTAGCGGATTACAGTTCTTC
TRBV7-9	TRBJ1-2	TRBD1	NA	CASSSPQGDGYTF	TGTGCCAGCAGCTCCCCGCAGGGGGATGGCTACACCTTC
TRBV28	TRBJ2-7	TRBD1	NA	CASSFGQGIDEQYF	TGTGCCAGCAGCTTTGGACAGGGAATCGACGAGCAGTACTTC
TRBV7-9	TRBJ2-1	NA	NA	CASSYGNNEQFF	TGTGCCAGCAGCTACGGTAACAATGAGCAGTTCTTC
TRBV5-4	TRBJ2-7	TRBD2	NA	CASSSTGTSGSGSYEQYF	TGTGCCAGCAGCTCTACCGGGACTAGCGGGTCCGGCTCCTACGAGCAGTACTTC
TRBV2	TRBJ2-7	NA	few	CASGPQGGFYEQYF	TGTGCCAGCGGTCCCCAGGGAGGATTCTACGAGCAGTACTTC
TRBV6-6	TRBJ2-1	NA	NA	CASSYKGQNNEQFF	TGTGCCAGCAGTTACAAGGGGCAGAACAATGAGCAGTTCTTC
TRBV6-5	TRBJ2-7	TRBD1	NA	CASRTGAASYEQYF	TGTGCCAGCAGGACAGGGGCCGCCTCCTACGAGCAGTACTTC
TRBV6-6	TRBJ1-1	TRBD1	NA	CASSSGGPEAFF	TGTGCCAGCAGTTCAGGGGGGCCTGAAGCTTTCTTT
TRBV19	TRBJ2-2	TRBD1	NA	CASRQGTGEYGTGELFF	TGTGCCAGTAGACAAGGGACAGGGGAATATGGCACCGGGGAGCTGTTTTTT
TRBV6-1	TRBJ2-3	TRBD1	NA	CASSEPGQGTDTQYF	TGTGCCAGCAGTGAGCCGGGACAGGGGACAGATACGCAGTATTTT
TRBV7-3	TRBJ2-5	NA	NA	CASSSSQETQYF	TGTGCCAGCAGCTCGTCCCAAGAGACCCAGTACTTC
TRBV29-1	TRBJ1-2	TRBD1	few	CSADRDPGESGYTF	TGCAGCGCCGACAGGGACCCGGGGGAGAGTGGCTACACCTTC
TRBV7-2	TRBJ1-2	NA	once	CASSLGLYGYTF	TGTGCCAGCAGCTTAGGGCTCTATGGCTACACCTTC
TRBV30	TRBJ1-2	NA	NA	CAWKRTAETSHYGYTF	TGTGCCTGGAAAAGGACAGCGGAGACAAGCCACTATGGCTACACCTTC
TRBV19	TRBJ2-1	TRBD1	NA	CASTAQGGTYNEQFF	TGTGCCAGTACCGCACAGGGGGGAACCTACAATGAGCAGTTCTTC
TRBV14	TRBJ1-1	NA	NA	CASSVRGSNTEAFF	TGTGCCAGCAGCGTTCGGGGCTCGAACACTGAAGCTTTCTTT
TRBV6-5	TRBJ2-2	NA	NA	CASSYTQTNTGELFF	TGTGCCAGCAGTTATACTCAAACGAACACCGGGGAGCTGTTTTTT